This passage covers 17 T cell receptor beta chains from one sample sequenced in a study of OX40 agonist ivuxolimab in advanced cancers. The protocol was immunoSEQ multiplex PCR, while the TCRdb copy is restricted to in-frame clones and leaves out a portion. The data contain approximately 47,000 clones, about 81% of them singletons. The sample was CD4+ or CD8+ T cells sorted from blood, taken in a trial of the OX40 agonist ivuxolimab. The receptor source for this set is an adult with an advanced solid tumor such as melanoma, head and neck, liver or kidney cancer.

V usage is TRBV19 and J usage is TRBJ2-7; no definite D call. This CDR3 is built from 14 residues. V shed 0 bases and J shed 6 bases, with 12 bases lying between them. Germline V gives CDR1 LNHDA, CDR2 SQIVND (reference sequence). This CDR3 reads CASSIDRARAEQYF. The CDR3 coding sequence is TGTGCCAGTAGTATAGATCGAGCACGTGCCGAGCAGTACTTC.

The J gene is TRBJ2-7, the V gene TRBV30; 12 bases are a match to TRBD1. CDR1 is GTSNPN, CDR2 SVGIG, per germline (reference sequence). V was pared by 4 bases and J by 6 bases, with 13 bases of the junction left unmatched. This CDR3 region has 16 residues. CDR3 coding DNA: TGTGCCTGGACCTTTTTACCGGGACAGGGGGCAGTCGAGCAGTACTTC. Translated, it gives CAWTFLPGQGAVEQYF.

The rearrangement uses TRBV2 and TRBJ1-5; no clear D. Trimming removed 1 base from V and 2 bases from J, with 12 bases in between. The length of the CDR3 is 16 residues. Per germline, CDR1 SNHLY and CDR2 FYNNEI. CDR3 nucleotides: TGTGCCAGCAGTGAAGTAAGGGCCGGGGGCAATCAGCCCCAGCATTTT. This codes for CASSEVRAGGNQPQHF.

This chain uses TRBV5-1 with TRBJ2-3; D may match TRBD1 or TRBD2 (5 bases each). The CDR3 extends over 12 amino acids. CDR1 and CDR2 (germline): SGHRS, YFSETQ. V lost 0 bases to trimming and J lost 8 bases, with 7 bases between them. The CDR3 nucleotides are TGCGCCAGCAGCTTGGAGGGACCTACGCAGTATTTT. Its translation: CASSLEGPTQYF.

The CDR3 spells CASSYPGTSGGQETQYF. The DNA for the CDR3 is TGTGCCAGCAGCTATCCCGGGACTAGCGGGGGTCAGGAGACCCAGTACTTC. The chain is built from TRBV5-6 and TRBJ2-5, with TRBD2 matching over 14 bases. The germline CDR1 and CDR2 sequences are SGHDT and YYEEEE. Losses at the gene ends were 3 bases for V and 5 bases for J; bases not matched to a gene: 9. This CDR3 spans 17 amino acids.

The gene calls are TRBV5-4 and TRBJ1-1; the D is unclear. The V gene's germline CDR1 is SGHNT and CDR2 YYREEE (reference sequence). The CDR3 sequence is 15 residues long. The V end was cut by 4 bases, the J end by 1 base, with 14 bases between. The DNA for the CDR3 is TGTGCCAGCAGCCCGGGCCGGGAGCAGAACACTGAAGCTTTCTTT. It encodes CASSPGREQNTEAFF.

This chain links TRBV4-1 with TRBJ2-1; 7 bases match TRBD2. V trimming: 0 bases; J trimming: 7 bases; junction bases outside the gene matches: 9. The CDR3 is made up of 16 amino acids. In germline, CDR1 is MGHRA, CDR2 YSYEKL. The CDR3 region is CASSQDVAGARNEQFF. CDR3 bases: TGCGCCAGCAGCCAAGATGTTGCGGGAGCGAGGAATGAGCAGTTCTTC.

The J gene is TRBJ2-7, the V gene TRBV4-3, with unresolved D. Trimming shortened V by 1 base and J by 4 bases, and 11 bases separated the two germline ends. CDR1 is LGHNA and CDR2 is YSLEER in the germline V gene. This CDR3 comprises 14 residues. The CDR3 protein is CASSQGVGKYEQYF. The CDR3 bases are TGCGCCAGCAGCCAAGGAGTGGGGAAGTACGAGCAGTACTTC.

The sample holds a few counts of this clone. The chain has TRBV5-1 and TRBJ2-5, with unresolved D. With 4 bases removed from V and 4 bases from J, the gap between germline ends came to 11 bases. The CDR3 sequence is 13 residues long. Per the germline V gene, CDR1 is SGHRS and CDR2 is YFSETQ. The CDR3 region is CASSLYPPETQYF. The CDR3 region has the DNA TGCGCCAGCAGCCTCTACCCTCCAGAGACCCAGTACTTC.

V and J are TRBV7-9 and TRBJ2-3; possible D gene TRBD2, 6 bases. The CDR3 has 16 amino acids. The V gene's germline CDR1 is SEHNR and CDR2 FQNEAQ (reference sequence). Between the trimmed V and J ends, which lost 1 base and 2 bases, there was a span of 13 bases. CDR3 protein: CASSLGLASSTDTQYF. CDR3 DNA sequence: TGTGCCAGCAGCTTAGGTCTAGCGAGCTCCACAGATACGCAGTATTTT.

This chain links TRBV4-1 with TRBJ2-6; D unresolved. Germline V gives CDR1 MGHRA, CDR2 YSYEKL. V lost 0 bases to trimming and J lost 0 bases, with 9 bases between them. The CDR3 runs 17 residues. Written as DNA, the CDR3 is TGCGCCAGCAGCCAAGATAAGGTAGCCTCTGGGGCCAACGTCCTGACTTTC. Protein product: CASSQDKVASGANVLTF.

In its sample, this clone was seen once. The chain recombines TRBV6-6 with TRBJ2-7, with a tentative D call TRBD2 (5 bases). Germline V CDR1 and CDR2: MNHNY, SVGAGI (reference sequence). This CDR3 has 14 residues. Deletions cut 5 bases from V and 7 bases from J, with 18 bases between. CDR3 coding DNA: TGTGCCAGCAGTCGAGCGGCAACCGTGGGTGAGCAGTACTTC. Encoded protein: CASSRAATVGEQYF.

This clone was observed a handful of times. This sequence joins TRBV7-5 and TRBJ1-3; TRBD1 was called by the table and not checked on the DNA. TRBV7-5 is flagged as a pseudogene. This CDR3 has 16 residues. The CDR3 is CARSLSGALSGNTIYF. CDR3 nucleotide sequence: TGTGCCAGAAGCTTAAGTGGGGCCCTCTCTGGAAACACCATATATTTT.

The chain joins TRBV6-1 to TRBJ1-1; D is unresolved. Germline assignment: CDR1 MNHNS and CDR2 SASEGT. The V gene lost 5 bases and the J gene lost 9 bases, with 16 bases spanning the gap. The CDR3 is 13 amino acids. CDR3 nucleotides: TGTGCCAGCAGTTCGTCGGGCGGAATCAAAGCTTTCTTT. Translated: CASSSSGGIKAFF.

This CDR3 reads CASSGDTEAFF. CDR3 sequence (DNA): TGTGCCAGCAGTGGAGACACTGAAGCTTTCTTT. The rearrangement uses TRBV2 and TRBJ1-1, with D hard to call. This CDR3 contains 11 residues. Per germline, CDR1 SNHLY and CDR2 FYNNEI. Trimming took off 4 bases at V and 3 bases at J, with 3 bases between the two ends.

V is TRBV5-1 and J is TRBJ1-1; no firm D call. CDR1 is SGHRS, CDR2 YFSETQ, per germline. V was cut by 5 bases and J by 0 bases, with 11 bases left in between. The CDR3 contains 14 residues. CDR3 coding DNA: TGCGCCAGCAGGGCGCAATGGATGAACACTGAAGCTTTCTTT. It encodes CASRAQWMNTEAFF.

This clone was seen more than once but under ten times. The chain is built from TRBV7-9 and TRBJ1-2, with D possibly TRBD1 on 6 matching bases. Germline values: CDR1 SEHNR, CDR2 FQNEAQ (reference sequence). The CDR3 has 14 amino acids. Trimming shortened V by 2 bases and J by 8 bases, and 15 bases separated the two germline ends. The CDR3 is CASSLQGGIWGYTF. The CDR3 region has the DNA TGTGCCAGCAGCTTACAAGGGGGAATCTGGGGCTACACCTTC.